This T cell receptor (beta chain) emerged from a study of T-cell reconstitution after alpha-beta-depleted transplantation in children. Deletions cut 7 bases from V and 8 bases from J, with 12 bases between. The CDR3 spans 12 residues. CDR1 and CDR2 (germline): MNHNY, SVGAGI (reference sequence). This clonotype was observed at least ten times. Researchers prepared the TCRbeta library using unique molecular identifiers, the study reports. One entry per CDR3 protein, called by TCRdb with MiXCR from the PCR reads. The table includes 75,000 to 100,000 distinct CDR3 sequences, 6.5% to 8.5% detected once. The receptor was isolated from a human donor who donated a stem cell graft to a child with congenital amegakaryocytic thrombocytopenia. The V call is TRBV6-6, the J call TRBJ1-5; D is unclear. Sequencing used PBMCs from the stem cell graft donor, obtained from the stem cell graft. The CDR3 region has the DNA TGTGCCAGCAACGAGGGCGAAAAGCCCCAGCATTTT. Amino acids: CASNEGEKPQHF.